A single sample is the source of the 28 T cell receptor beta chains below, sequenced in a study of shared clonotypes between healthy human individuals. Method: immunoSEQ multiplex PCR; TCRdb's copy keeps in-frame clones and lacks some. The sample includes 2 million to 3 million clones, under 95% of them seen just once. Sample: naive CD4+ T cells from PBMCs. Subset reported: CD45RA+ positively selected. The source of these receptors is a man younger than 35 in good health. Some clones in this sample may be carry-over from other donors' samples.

CDR3 nucleotides: TGTGCCAGCAATCTACAGGTTACCGGGGAGCTGTTTTTT. Translation gives CASNLQVTGELFF. The genes are TRBV2 and TRBJ2-2; a weak D match, TRBD1 (5 bases). The CDR3 consists of 13 residues. The V end was cut by 7 bases, the J end by 5 bases, with 11 bases between. The germline V gene has CDR1 SNHLY and CDR2 FYNNEI. Complete variable domain (other parts from reference TRBV2 and TRBJ2-2): EPEVTQTPSHQVTQMGQEVILRCVPISNHLYFYWYRQILGQKVEFLVSFYNNEISEKSEIFDDQFSVERPDGSNFTLKIRSTKLEDSAMYFCASNLQVTGELFFGEGSRLTVL.

The CDR3 DNA reads as TGTGCCAGCAGCTTGGCGTCAGCCCTTCTTAACTATGGCTACACCTTC. This translates into CASSLASALLNYGYTF. The chain is built from TRBV5-4 and TRBJ1-2; D remains ambiguous. Looked up from germline, CDR1 is SGHNT and CDR2 is YYREEE (reference sequence). Trimming took off 0 bases at V and 1 base at J, with 13 bases between the two ends. This CDR3 region has 16 residues.

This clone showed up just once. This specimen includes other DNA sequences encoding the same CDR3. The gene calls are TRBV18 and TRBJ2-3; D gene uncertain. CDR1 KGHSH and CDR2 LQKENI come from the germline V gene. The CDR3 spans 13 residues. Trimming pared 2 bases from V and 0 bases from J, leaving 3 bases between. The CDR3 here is CASSPASTDTQYF. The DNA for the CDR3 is TGTGCCAGCTCACCAGCCAGCACAGATACGCAGTATTTT.

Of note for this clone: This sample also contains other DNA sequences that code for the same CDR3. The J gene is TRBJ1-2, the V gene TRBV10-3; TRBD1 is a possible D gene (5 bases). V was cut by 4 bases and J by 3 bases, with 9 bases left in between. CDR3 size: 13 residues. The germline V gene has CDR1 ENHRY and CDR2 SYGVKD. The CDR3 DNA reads TGTGCCATCAGTGGGACGGGGGACTATGGCTACACCTTC. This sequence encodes CAISGTGDYGYTF.

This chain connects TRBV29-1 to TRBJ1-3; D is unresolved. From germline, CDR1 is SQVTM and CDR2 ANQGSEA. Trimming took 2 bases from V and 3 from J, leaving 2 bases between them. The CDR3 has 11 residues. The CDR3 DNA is TGCAGCGTTGAAAGTGGAAACACCATATATTTT. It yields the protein CSVESGNTIYF.

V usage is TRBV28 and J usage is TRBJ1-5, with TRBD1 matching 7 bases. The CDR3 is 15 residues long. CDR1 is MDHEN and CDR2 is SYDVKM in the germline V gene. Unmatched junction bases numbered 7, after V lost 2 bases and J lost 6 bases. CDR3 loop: CASSLRTGPGQPQHF. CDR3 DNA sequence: TGTGCCAGCAGTTTACGGACAGGTCCGGGTCAGCCCCAGCATTTT.

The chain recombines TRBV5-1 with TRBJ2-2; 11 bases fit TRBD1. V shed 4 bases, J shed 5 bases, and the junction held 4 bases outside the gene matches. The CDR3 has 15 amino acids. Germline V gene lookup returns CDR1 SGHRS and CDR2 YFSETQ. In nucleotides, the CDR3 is TGCGCCAGCAGCACCGGACAGGGGGCGACCGGGGAGCTGTTTTTT. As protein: CASSTGQGATGELFF. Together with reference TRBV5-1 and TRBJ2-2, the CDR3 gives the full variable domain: KAGVTQTPRYLIKTRGQQVTLSCSPISGHRSVSWYQQTPGQGLQFLFEYFSETQRNKGNFPGRFSGRQFSNSRSEMNVSTLELGDSALYLCASSTGQGATGELFFGEGSRLTVL.

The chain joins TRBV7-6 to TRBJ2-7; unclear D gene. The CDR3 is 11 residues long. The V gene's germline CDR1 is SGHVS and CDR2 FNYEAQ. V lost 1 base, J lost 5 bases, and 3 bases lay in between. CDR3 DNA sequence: TGTGCCAGCAGCTTAGGGGACGAGCAGTACTTC. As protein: CASSLGDEQYF.

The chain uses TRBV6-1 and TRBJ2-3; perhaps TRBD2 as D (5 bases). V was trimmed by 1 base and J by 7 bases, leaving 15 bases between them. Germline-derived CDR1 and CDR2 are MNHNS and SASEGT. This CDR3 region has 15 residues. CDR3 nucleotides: TGTGCCAGCAGTGAAGGGCGGGTTCCCCTTTATACGCAGTATTTT. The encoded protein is CASSEGRVPLYTQYF.

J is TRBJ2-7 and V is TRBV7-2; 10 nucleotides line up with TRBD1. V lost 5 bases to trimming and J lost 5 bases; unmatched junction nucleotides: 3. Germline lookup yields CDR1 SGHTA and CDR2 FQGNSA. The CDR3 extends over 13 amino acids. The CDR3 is CASSTGQGDEQYF. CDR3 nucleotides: TGTGCCAGCAGCACAGGACAGGGGGACGAGCAGTACTTC.

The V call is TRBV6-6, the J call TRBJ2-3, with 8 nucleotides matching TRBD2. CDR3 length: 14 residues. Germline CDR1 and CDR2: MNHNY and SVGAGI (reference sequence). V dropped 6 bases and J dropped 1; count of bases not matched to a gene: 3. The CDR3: CASRFSGGTDTQYF. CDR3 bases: TGTGCCAGCAGATTTAGCGGGGGCACAGATACGCAGTATTTT.

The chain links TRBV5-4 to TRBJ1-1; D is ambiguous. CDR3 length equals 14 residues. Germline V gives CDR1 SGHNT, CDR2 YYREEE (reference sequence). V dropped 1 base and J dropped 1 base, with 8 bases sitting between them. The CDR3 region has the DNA TGTGCCAGCAGCTTGTCGCCATCGAACACTGAAGCTTTCTTT. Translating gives CASSLSPSNTEAFF.

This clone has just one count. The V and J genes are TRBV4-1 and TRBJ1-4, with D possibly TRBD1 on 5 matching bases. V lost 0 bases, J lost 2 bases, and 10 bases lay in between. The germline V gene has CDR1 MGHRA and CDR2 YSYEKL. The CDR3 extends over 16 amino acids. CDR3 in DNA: TGCGCCAGCAGCCAAGACCAGGGCCGCACTAATGAAAAACTGTTTTTT. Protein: CASSQDQGRTNEKLFF.

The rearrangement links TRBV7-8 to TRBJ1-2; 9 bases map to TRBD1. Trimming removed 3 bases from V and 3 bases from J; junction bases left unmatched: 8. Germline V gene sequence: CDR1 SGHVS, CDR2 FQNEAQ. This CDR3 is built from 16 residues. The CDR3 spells CASSFGQGRIHYGYTF. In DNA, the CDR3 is TGTGCCAGCAGCTTCGGACAGGGGAGGATACACTATGGCTACACCTTC.

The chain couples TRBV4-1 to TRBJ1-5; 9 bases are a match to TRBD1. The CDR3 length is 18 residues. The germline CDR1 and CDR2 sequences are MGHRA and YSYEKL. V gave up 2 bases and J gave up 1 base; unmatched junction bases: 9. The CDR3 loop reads CASSQKGGTGTSNQPQHF. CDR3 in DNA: TGCGCCAGCAGCCAAAAGGGGGGGACAGGGACGAGCAATCAGCCCCAGCATTTT.

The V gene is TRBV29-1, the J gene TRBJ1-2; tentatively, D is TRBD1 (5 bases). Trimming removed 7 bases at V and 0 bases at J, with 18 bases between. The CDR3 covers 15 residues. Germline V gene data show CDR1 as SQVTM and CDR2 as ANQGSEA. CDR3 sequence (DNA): TGCAGCGCTCTGGGGGGACGGAGAGCTAACTATGGCTACACCTTC. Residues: CSALGGRRANYGYTF.

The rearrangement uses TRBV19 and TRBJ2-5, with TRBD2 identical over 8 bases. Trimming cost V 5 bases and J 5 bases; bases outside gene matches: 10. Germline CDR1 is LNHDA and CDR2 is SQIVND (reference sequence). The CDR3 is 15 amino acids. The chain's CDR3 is CASSVTSSGSETQYF. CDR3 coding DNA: TGTGCCAGTAGTGTGACGTCGAGCGGGAGTGAGACCCAGTACTTC.

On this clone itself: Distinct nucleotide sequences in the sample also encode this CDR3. CDR3 residues: CASSTDRGTDTQYF. As DNA, the CDR3 is TGTGCCAGCAGTACTGACAGGGGCACAGATACGCAGTATTTT. The V and J genes are TRBV2 and TRBJ2-3; 7 nucleotides match TRBD1. CDR3 length equals 14 residues. J was trimmed by 1 base and V by 5 bases; bases with no gene match: 3. The germline V gene encodes CDR1 SNHLY and CDR2 FYNNEI. The full variable domain, its missing parts supplied by reference TRBV2 and TRBJ2-3, is EPEVTQTPSHQVTQMGQEVILRCVPISNHLYFYWYRQILGQKVEFLVSFYNNEISEKSEIFDDQFSVERPDGSNFTLKIRSTKLEDSAMYFCASSTDRGTDTQYFGPGTRLTVL.

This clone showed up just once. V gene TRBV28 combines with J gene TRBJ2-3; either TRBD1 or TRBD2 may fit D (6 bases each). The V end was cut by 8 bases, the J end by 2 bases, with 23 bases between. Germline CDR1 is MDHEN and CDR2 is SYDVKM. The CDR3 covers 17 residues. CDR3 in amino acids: CASGSYARGRPTDTQYF. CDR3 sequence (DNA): TGTGCCAGCGGTTCTTATGCTAGGGGGAGGCCCACAGATACGCAGTATTTT.

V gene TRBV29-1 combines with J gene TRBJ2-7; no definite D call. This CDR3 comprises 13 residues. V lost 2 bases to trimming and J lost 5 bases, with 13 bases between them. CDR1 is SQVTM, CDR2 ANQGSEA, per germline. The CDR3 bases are TGCAGCGTTGAAACACCCTTGGCCGACGAGCAGTACTTC. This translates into CSVETPLADEQYF.

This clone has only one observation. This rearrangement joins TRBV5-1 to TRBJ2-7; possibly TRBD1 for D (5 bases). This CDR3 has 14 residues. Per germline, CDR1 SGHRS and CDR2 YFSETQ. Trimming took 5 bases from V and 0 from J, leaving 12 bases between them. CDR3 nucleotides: TGCGCCAGCAGGACAGCTATTAGCTCCTACGAGCAGTACTTC. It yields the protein CASRTAISSYEQYF. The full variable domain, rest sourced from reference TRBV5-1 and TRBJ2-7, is KAGVTQTPRYLIKTRGQQVTLSCSPISGHRSVSWYQQTPGQGLQFLFEYFSETQRNKGNFPGRFSGRQFSNSRSEMNVSTLELGDSALYLCASRTAISSYEQYFGPGTRLTVT.

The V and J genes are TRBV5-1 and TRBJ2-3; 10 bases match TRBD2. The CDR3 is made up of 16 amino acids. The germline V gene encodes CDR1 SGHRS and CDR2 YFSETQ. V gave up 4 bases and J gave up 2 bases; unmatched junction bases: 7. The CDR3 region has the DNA TGCGCCAGCAGCGGTACACTAGCGGGATTCACAGATACGCAGTATTTT. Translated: CASSGTLAGFTDTQYF.

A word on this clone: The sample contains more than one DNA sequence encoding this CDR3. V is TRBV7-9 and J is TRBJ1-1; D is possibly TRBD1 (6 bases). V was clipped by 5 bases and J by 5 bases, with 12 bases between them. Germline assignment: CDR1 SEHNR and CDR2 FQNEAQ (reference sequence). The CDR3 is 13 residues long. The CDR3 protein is CASSLLQGTEAFF. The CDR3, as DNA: TGTGCCAGCAGCCTGCTTCAGGGGACTGAAGCTTTCTTT.

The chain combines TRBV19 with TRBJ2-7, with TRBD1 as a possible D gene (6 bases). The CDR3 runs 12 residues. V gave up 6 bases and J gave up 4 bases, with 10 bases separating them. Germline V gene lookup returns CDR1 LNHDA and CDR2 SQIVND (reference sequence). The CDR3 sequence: CASSQTGYEQYF. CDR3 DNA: TGTGCCAGTAGCCAAACAGGGTACGAGCAGTACTTC.

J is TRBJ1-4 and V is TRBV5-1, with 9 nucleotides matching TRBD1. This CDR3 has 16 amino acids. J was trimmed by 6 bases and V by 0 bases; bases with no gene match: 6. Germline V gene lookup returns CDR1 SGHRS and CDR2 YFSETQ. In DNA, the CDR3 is TGCGCCAGCAGCTTGGAGGGTGGGACAGGGCATGAAAAACTGTTTTTT. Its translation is CASSLEGGTGHEKLFF. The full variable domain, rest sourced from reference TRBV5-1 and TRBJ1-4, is KAGVTQTPRYLIKTRGQQVTLSCSPISGHRSVSWYQQTPGQGLQFLFEYFSETQRNKGNFPGRFSGRQFSNSRSEMNVSTLELGDSALYLCASSLEGGTGHEKLFFGSGTQLSVL.

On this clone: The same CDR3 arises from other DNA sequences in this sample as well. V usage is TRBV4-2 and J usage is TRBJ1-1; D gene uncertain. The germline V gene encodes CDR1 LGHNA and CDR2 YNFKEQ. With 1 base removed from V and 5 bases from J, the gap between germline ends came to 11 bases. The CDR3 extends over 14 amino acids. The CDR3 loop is CASSQVGGETEAFF. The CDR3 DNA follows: TGTGCCAGCAGCCAAGTCGGTGGGGAGACTGAAGCTTTCTTT.

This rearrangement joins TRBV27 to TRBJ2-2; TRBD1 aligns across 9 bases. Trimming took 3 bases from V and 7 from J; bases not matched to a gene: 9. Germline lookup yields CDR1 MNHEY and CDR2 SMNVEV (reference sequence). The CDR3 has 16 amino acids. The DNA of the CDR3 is TGTGCCAGCAGTTTGCAACAGGGGGCTGGAGGCGGGGAGCTGTTTTTT. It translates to CASSLQQGAGGGELFF.

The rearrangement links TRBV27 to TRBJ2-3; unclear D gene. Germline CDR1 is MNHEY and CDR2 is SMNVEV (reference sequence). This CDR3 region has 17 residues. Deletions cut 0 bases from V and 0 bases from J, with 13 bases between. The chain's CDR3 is CASSLSIRGPSTDTQYF. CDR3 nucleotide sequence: TGTGCCAGCAGTTTATCGATACGAGGACCAAGCACAGATACGCAGTATTTT.